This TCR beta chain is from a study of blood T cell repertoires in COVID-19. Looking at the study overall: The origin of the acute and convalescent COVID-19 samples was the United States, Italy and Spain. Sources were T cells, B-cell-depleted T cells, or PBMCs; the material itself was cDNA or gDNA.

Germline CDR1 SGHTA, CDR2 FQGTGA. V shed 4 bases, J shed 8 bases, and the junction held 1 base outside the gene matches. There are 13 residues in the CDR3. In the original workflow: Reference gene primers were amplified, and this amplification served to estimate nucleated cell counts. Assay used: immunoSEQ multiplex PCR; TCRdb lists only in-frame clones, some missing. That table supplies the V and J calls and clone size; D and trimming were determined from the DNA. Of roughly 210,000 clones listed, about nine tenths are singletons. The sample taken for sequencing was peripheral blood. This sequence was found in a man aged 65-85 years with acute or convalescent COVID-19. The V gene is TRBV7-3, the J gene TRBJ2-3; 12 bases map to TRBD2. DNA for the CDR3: TGTGCCAGCAGCTCGGGACTAGCGGGTACGCAGTATTTT. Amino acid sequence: CASSSGLAGTQYF.